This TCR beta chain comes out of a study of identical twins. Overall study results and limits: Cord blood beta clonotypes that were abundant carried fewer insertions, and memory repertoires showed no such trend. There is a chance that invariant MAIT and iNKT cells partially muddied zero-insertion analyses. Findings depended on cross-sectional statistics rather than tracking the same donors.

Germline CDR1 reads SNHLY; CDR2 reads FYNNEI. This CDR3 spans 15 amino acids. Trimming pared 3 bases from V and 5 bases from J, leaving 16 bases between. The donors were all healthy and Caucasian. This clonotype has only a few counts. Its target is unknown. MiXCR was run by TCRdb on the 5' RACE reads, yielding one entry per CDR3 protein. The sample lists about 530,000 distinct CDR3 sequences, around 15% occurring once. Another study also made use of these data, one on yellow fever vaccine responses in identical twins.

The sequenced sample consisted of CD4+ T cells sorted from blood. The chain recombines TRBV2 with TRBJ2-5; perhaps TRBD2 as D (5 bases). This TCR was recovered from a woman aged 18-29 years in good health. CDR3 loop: CASSDYSGVGETQYF. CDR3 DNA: TGTGCCAGCAGTGATTATTCCGGGGTTGGGGAGACCCAGTACTTC.